What follows are 20 T cell receptor beta chains derived from one specimen sequenced in a study of T cells in localized non-small cell lung cancer (dated by TCRdb to the early 2020s). The library was generated by the immunoSEQ multiplex PCR assay. Drawn from immuneACCESS, this table holds only the in-frame rearrangements with V and J called that TCRdb kept. Clones are partly lost; checked studies trace under half to an unresolved V gene and leave the rest unexplained. The sample table lists roughly 24,000 clones, over 75% of them with a count of one. Roughly 9% of the sample belongs to the ten largest clones. The specimen comprised peripheral blood, sampled before any cancer treatment. These receptors all come from a man aged 35-69 years with stage III squamous cell lung carcinoma.

The V call is TRBV4-1, the J call TRBJ1-3; D is unclear. The CDR3 consists of 14 residues. V lost 1 base and J lost 5, with 9 bases in between. Looked up from germline, CDR1 is MGHRA and CDR2 is YSYEKL. The CDR3 nucleotides read TGCGCCAGCAGCCAAGCAGGATCCAGAAACACCATATATTTT. Translation gives CASSQAGSRNTIYF.

The chain employs TRBV2 and TRBJ1-2; the D gene is possibly TRBD1 (5 bases). V shed 2 bases and J shed 7 bases, with 17 bases lying between them. The CDR3 loop spans 15 amino acids. Germline assignment: CDR1 SNHLY and CDR2 FYNNEI. The CDR3 sequence is CASSESGRVRVGYTF. The CDR3 DNA sequence: TGTGCCAGCAGTGAATCGGGCAGGGTCAGGGTTGGCTACACCTTC.

The chain couples TRBV5-1 to TRBJ2-4; 7 bases match TRBD1. CDR1 and CDR2 (germline): SGHRS, YFSETQ. The junction had 18 bases not matched to a gene; V was cut back by 4 bases and J by 2 bases. The CDR3 runs to 19 residues. The CDR3 sequence is CASSGEDGTASPSKNIQYF. CDR3 sequence (DNA): TGCGCCAGCAGCGGCGAAGACGGGACAGCCAGTCCTTCCAAAAACATTCAGTACTTC.

This chain connects TRBV7-7 to TRBJ2-6; tentatively, D is TRBD1 (6 bases). Germline V gene lookup returns CDR1 SSHAT and CDR2 FNYEAQ (reference sequence). Trimming removed 3 bases at V and 2 bases at J, with 11 bases between. The CDR3 totals 16 residues. This CDR3 is CASSFSKGAGANVLTF. The CDR3 DNA reads TGTGCCAGCAGCTTTTCTAAGGGGGCTGGGGCCAACGTCCTGACTTTC.

V gene TRBV5-1 combines with J gene TRBJ2-3, with 11 bases lining up with TRBD2. CDR1 and CDR2 (germline): SGHRS, YFSETQ. The CDR3 has 14 amino acids. Trimming removed 5 bases from V and 5 bases from J; junction bases left unmatched: 4. The CDR3 region is CASRTSGIVDTQYF. CDR3 nucleotide sequence: TGCGCCAGCAGGACTAGCGGGATAGTAGATACGCAGTATTTT.

This clone was detected only a few times. The rearrangement joins TRBV5-4 to TRBJ2-7, with 11 bases fitting TRBD2. CDR1 and CDR2 from the germline V gene are SGHNT and YYREEE (reference sequence). J lost 3 bases, V lost 10 bases, and 18 bases had no gene match. The CDR3 spans 17 residues. In DNA, the CDR3 is TGTGCCTATGGTCGGGGGGCTAGCGGGAGGTATGGCTACGAGCAGTACTTC. This translates into CAYGRGASGRYGYEQYF.

This chain joins TRBV2 and TRBJ2-4, with D unclear. V was trimmed by 6 bases and J by 0 bases, leaving 12 bases between them. The CDR3 runs 15 residues. Per germline, CDR1 SNHLY and CDR2 FYNNEI. Here the CDR3 DNA reads TGTGCCAGCAGGGATAGATTACTAGCCAAAAACATTCAGTACTTC. Its translation is CASRDRLLAKNIQYF.

This chain joins TRBV5-5 and TRBJ1-5, with D unclear. Germline V gene sequence: CDR1 SGHKS, CDR2 YYEKEE (reference sequence). The CDR3 has 15 amino acids. Trimming shortened V by 4 bases and J by 0 bases, and 11 bases separated the two germline ends. The CDR3 protein is CASSPEGVSNQPQHF. The DNA for the CDR3 is TGTGCCAGCAGCCCTGAGGGCGTTAGCAATCAGCCCCAGCATTTT.

This clone showed up just a few times. The chain uses TRBV10-2 and TRBJ1-2; 7 positions agree with TRBD1. CDR1 and CDR2 (germline): WSHSY, SAAADI. CDR3 length: 15 amino acids. The junction had 8 bases not matched to a gene; V was cut back by 3 bases and J by 4 bases. The DNA for the CDR3 is TGCGCCAGCAGTGACTACAGGGGAAATGCCTATGGCTACACCTTC. Its protein is CASSDYRGNAYGYTF.

This rearrangement joins TRBV19 to TRBJ1-2, with TRBD1 matching over 8 bases. Germline values: CDR1 LNHDA, CDR2 SQIVND (reference sequence). CDR3 length: 14 residues. Trimming at V came to 3 bases and at J to 7 bases, leaving 7 bases not matched to a gene. The chain's CDR3 is CASSMSQGAGGYTF. CDR3 nucleotide sequence: TGTGCCAGTAGTATGTCTCAGGGGGCGGGTGGCTACACCTTC.

The gene calls are TRBV18 and TRBJ2-1, with D perhaps TRBD1 or TRBD2 (10 bases each). Deletions cut 3 bases from V and 2 bases from J, with 26 bases between. Germline lookup yields CDR1 KGHSH and CDR2 LQKENI. The CDR3 contains 20 residues. The CDR3 sequence is CASSPTLGQGTSEAYNEQFF. DNA of the CDR3: TGTGCCAGCTCACCCACCTTGGGACAGGGGACTAGCGAGGCCTACAATGAGCAGTTCTTC.

In nucleotides, the CDR3 is TGTGCCTGGAGTGTAAATTGGAGTGGCTACACCTTC. Its protein is CAWSVNWSGYTF. V and J are TRBV30 and TRBJ1-2; no reliable D call. Trimming shortened V by 0 bases and J by 7 bases, and 9 bases separated the two germline ends. Germline CDR1 is GTSNPN and CDR2 is SVGIG (reference sequence). The CDR3 totals 12 residues.

The chain uses TRBV14 and TRBJ2-7, with D unclear. Germline values: CDR1 SGHDN, CDR2 FVKESK. This CDR3 is 13 amino acids long. V lost 3 bases, J lost 0 bases, and 6 bases lay in between. Here the CDR3 DNA reads TGTGCCAGCAGCCACGCAGCCTCCTACGAGCAGTACTTC. It is translated as CASSHAASYEQYF.

The chain links TRBV6-6 to TRBJ2-1; the D is unclear. With 4 bases removed from V and 9 bases from J, the gap between germline ends came to 10 bases. From germline, CDR1 is MNHNY and CDR2 SVGAGI (reference sequence). This CDR3 is 12 amino acids long. CDR3 residues: CASSFTEAEQFF. The CDR3, as DNA: TGTGCCAGCAGTTTCACAGAGGCTGAGCAGTTCTTC.

This chain uses TRBV27 with TRBJ2-1; D is possibly TRBD1 (6 bases). V lost 6 bases and J lost 8, with 14 bases in between. Germline loops: CDR1 MNHEY, CDR2 SMNVEV (reference sequence). The CDR3 extends over 13 amino acids. The CDR3 protein is CASSSQGSYEQFF. CDR3 nucleotide sequence: TGTGCCAGCAGCTCGCAGGGGAGTTATGAGCAGTTCTTC.

The V gene is TRBV11-3, the J gene TRBJ2-5; 7 bases are a match to TRBD1. V shed 6 bases and J 3 bases; nucleotides not matched to a gene: 4. This CDR3 is built from 13 residues. From germline, CDR1 is SGHNT and CDR2 YENEEA. CDR3 amino acids: CASSPGQKETQYF. The CDR3 bases are TGTGCCAGCAGTCCGGGACAGAAAGAGACCCAGTACTTC.

The rearrangement uses TRBV18 and TRBJ2-1; 11 bases align to TRBD2. CDR1 and CDR2 (germline): KGHSH, LQKENI. V gave up 4 bases and J gave up 4 bases; unmatched junction bases: 6. CDR3 length: 16 amino acids. The CDR3 loop is CASSLLAGGVYNEQFF. Written as DNA, the CDR3 is TGTGCCAGCTCACTCCTAGCGGGGGGCGTTTACAATGAGCAGTTCTTC.

This clone showed up just once. The V and J genes are TRBV19 and TRBJ2-1; TRBD1 matches at 10 bases. V lost 5 bases and J lost 8; bases outside the gene matches: 9. Germline CDR1 is LNHDA and CDR2 is SQIVND (reference sequence). This CDR3 has 15 residues. CDR3 sequence (DNA): TGTGCCAGTAGTTTATGGGACAGGGGTGATTATGAGCAGTTCTTC. Residues: CASSLWDRGDYEQFF.

The chain is built from TRBV7-8 and TRBJ2-1; no clear D. Germline assignment: CDR1 SGHVS and CDR2 FQNEAQ. The CDR3 contains 15 residues. Trimming cost V 5 bases and J 7 bases, with 18 bases left between them. DNA for the CDR3: TGTGCCAGCAGCCCCGCCGACCCACTATGGAATGAGCAGTTCTTC. Encoded protein: CASSPADPLWNEQFF.

The chain links TRBV2 to TRBJ2-2; D is unclear. Per germline, CDR1 SNHLY and CDR2 FYNNEI. The CDR3 spans 11 residues. V was trimmed by 7 bases and J by 7 bases, leaving 7 bases between them. DNA for the CDR3: TGTGCCAGCAAGTGGCTCGGGGAGCTGTTTTTT. Amino acids: CASKWLGELFF.